This T cell receptor beta chain was obtained from a study of shared clonotypes between healthy human individuals. The wider study: CD4 naive cells filled three plates per donor, CD4 memory three, CD8 naive two and CD8 memory one. General observations from the study: Sample collection involved blood only; tissue repertoires are likely different.

As regards this clone: Its antigen remains unknown.

The CDR3 totals 19 residues. Germline V CDR1 and CDR2: SQVTM, ANQGSEA. V lost 4 bases and J lost 5; bases outside the gene matches: 19. Here immunoSEQ multiplex PCR was the method, and the copy in TCRdb shows in-frame clones only, minus some. Of hundreds of thousands of clones in the sample, over 65% are singletons; the top ten hold about 1.8%. What was sequenced was memory CD4+ T cells sorted from blood. Subset: CD45RA-negative fraction. The clonotype was recovered from a woman aged 25 to 39 in good health. The J gene is TRBJ2-1, the V gene TRBV29-1; 11 positions agree with TRBD2. CDR3 loop: CSVVTRQTGTSGADNEQFF. For the CDR3, the DNA is TGCAGCGTTGTGACAAGACAGACCGGGACTAGCGGAGCGGACAATGAGCAGTTCTTC.